The next 24 T cell receptor beta chains were all read from a single sample in a study of blood T cells in healthy people across ages. A sample-barcoded 5' primer and a J-beta primer mix were used in a second PCR of roughly 6 to 12 cycles. TCRdb itself ran the 5' RACE reads through MiXCR, one entry per CDR3 protein. Among hundreds of thousands of distinct CDR3 sequences listed, under 45% were seen once. Sample: blood. These receptors were obtained from a man aged 60 to 75 in good health.

The chain joins TRBV30 to TRBJ2-3; TRBD1 agrees at 8 bases. There are 14 residues in the CDR3. V lost 4 bases, J lost 5 bases, and 8 bases stayed unmatched. Germline lookup yields CDR1 GTSNPN and CDR2 SVGIG (reference sequence). CDR3 nucleotides: TGTGCCTGGAACGGCAGGGGGCGTGTAGATACGCAGTATTTT. Translating it yields CAWNGRGRVDTQYF.

This chain connects TRBV2 to TRBJ1-1, with D tentatively TRBD1 (5 bases). Germline V gene lookup returns CDR1 SNHLY and CDR2 FYNNEI. The V gene lost 5 bases and the J gene lost 7 bases, with 14 bases spanning the gap. The CDR3 is 13 residues long. The CDR3 DNA reads as TGTGCCAGCAGTTATGACCGGGACGGTGAAGCTTTCTTT. Translating gives CASSYDRDGEAFF.

The sample holds a few counts of this clonotype. The V and J genes are TRBV3-1 and TRBJ2-7; a possible D gene is TRBD1 (5 bases). The CDR3 loop spans 14 amino acids. Per the germline V gene, CDR1 is LGHDT and CDR2 is YNNKEL (reference sequence). V dropped 1 base and J dropped 5 bases, with 12 bases sitting between them. The CDR3 reads CASSQGQGSNEQYF. CDR3 nucleotide sequence: TGTGCCAGCAGCCAAGGGCAGGGAAGCAACGAGCAGTACTTC.

This clonotype was observed at least ten times. The V call is TRBV4-1, the J call TRBJ1-5; D gene ambiguous. Trimming left V 0 bases short and J 3 bases short, with 3 bases between. The CDR3 totals 13 residues. The germline CDR1 and CDR2 sequences are MGHRA and YSYEKL. DNA of the CDR3: TGCGCCAGCAGCCAAGATCCCAATCAGCCCCAGCATTTT. Protein sequence: CASSQDPNQPQHF.

This clonotype has only a few counts. V gene TRBV6-2 or TRBV6-3 combines with J gene TRBJ2-7, with no clear D. Germline CDR1 and CDR2: MNHEY and SVGEGT. V dropped 8 bases and J dropped 7 bases, with 12 bases sitting between them. The CDR3 contains 11 residues. CDR3 sequence reads: CASSRPVEQYF. CDR3 coding DNA: TGTGCCAGCTCACGGCCCGTAGAGCAGTACTTC.

This clonotype has just one count. This chain uses TRBV6-1 with TRBJ2-7; 8 nucleotides align to TRBD2. Looked up from germline, CDR1 is MNHNS and CDR2 is SASEGT. Unmatched junction bases numbered 13, after V lost 8 bases and J lost 7 bases. The CDR3 runs to 14 residues. CDR3 loop: CASFRRGARDEQYF. The CDR3 nucleotides read TGTGCCAGCTTTAGGCGGGGGGCAAGGGATGAGCAGTACTTC.

The genes are TRBV27 and TRBJ2-2; TRBD2 matches 8 bases. With 2 bases clipped from V and 7 bases from J, the junction kept 12 bases outside the gene matches. The CDR3 loop spans 17 amino acids. Germline V lookup: CDR1 MNHEY, CDR2 SMNVEV (reference sequence). Here the CDR3 reads CASSLRGRGLGFGELFF. The CDR3 DNA reads TGTGCCAGCAGTTTAAGAGGCAGGGGACTAGGGTTCGGGGAGCTGTTTTTT.

The chain links TRBV2 to TRBJ2-3, with TRBD2 matching over 10 bases. The V gene end was trimmed by 5 bases and the J gene end by 2 bases; junction bases not matched to a gene: 4. Germline CDR1 SNHLY, CDR2 FYNNEI. The CDR3 extends over 15 amino acids. Written as DNA, the CDR3 is TGTGCCAGCAGTAAAGGACTAGCGGACACAGATACGCAGTATTTT. Its protein is CASSKGLADTDTQYF.

Comments on this clonotype: The junction does not match germline at one end; this may be a read error. The genes are TRBV7-7 and TRBJ2-3, with 7 nucleotides matching TRBD2. CDR3 size: 15 residues. CDR1 is SSHAT, CDR2 FNYEAQ, per germline (reference sequence). The CDR3 loop is CASSFGSGGTDTQYF. The CDR3 DNA reads as TGTGCTAGCAGCTTCGGGAGCGGGGGCACAGATACGCAGTATTTT. The entire variable domain, with the rest obtained from reference TRBV7-7 and TRBJ2-3, is as follows: GAGVSQSPRYKVTKRGQDVTLRCDPISSHATLYWYQQALGQGPEFLTYFNYEAQPDKSGLPSDRFSAERPEGSISTLTIQRTEQRDSAMYRCASSFGSGGTDTQYFGPGTRLTVL.

The rearrangement links TRBV27 to TRBJ2-1, with 15 bases identical to TRBD2. Germline lookup yields CDR1 MNHEY and CDR2 SMNVEV (reference sequence). V lost 5 bases and J lost 3; bases outside the gene matches: 5. This CDR3 has 17 amino acids. CDR3 protein: CASSPLGLAGGYNEQFF. CDR3 coding DNA: TGTGCCAGCAGTCCCTTGGGACTAGCGGGGGGCTACAATGAGCAGTTCTTC.

This clonotype was found many times. The gene calls are TRBV28 and TRBJ2-7; D is possibly TRBD1 (6 bases). The germline V gene has CDR1 MDHEN and CDR2 SYDVKM. V lost 1 base and J lost 6, with 16 bases in between. The CDR3 consists of 15 residues. This CDR3 reads CASSLLVQGWGEQYF. The CDR3 nucleotides are TGTGCCAGCAGTTTATTGGTACAGGGTTGGGGCGAGCAGTACTTC.

This clonotype was detected only once. A much larger clone lies a single base off, so this may be a read error. The V gene is TRBV27, the J gene TRBJ2-5; TRBD1 might be the D (6 bases). The CDR3 contains 16 residues. V was cut by 3 bases and J by 1 base, with 15 bases left in between. Germline loops: CDR1 MNHEY, CDR2 SMNVEV (reference sequence). The chain's CDR3 is CASSFFPHRAQETQYF. The DNA for the CDR3 is TGTGCCAGCAGTTTTTTCCCACACAGGGCCCAAGAGACCCAGTACTTC.

The rearrangement uses TRBV9 and TRBJ1-5; weak D call: TRBD1 (5 bases). Trimming took 4 bases from V and 3 from J, leaving 17 bases between them. Germline V gene data show CDR1 as SGDLS and CDR2 as YYNGEE. The CDR3 is 16 amino acids. CDR3 nucleotide sequence: TGTGCCAGCAGCAAGTCCCAGGGCGGGCTCAATCAGCCCCAGCATTTT. It is translated as CASSKSQGGLNQPQHF.

The chain links TRBV7-9 to TRBJ2-1, with 7 bases fitting TRBD2. The V gene end was trimmed by 1 base and the J gene end by 8 bases; junction bases not matched to a gene: 11. The CDR3 has 16 amino acids. Germline V lookup: CDR1 SEHNR, CDR2 FQNEAQ (reference sequence). CDR3 bases: TGTGCCAGCAGCTTAGGGAGGACGACTAGCTTGGATGAGCAGTTCTTC. Amino acids: CASSLGRTTSLDEQFF. The variable domain in full, completed from reference TRBV7-9 and TRBJ2-1, reads DTGVSQNPRHKITKRGQNVTFRCDPISEHNRLYWYRQTLGQGPEFLTYFQNEAQLEKSRLLSDRFSAERPKGSFSTLEIQRTEQGDSAMYLCASSLGRTTSLDEQFFGPGTRLTVL.

The chain has TRBV30 and TRBJ1-5, with TRBD1 identical over 9 bases. Germline CDR1 reads GTSNPN; CDR2 reads SVGIG (reference sequence). V shed 3 bases, J shed 4 bases, and the junction held 13 bases outside the gene matches. This CDR3 comprises 17 residues. In DNA, the CDR3 is TGTGCCTGGAGAAAACCCGGGACAGGGTCTTCAAATCAGCCCCAGCATTTT. Translation: CAWRKPGTGSSNQPQHF.

This clonotype was observed a handful of times. The CDR3 protein is CASSLSSGGGTDTQYF. CDR3 DNA sequence: TGCGCCAGCAGCTTGTCTAGCGGGGGAGGGACAGATACGCAGTATTTT. The chain combines TRBV5-1 with TRBJ2-3; 10 nucleotides align to TRBD2. The CDR3 consists of 16 residues. Germline V gene sequence: CDR1 SGHRS, CDR2 YFSETQ. V shed 1 base, J shed 3 bases, and the junction held 5 bases outside the gene matches.

The chain employs TRBV2 and TRBJ2-7, with D unclear. The germline V gene encodes CDR1 SNHLY and CDR2 FYNNEI. Trimming removed 2 bases at V and 0 bases at J, with 5 bases between. This CDR3 contains 13 residues. The DNA for the CDR3 is TGTGCCAGCAGTGAAAGGGTCTCCTACGAGCAGTACTTC. Translating gives CASSERVSYEQYF.

V gene TRBV5-8 combines with J gene TRBJ2-4; no definite D call. The J call may be wrong; the DNA end is better matched by TRBJ2-7. Germline assignment: CDR1 SGHTS and CDR2 YDEGEE. The CDR3 contains 13 residues. The CDR3, as DNA: TGTGCCAGCAGCTTGGCCCATCTATACGAGCAGTACTTC. It encodes CASSLAHLYEQYF.

The table lists this clonotype with a few counts. The chain joins TRBV7-2 to TRBJ2-3, with 8 bases identical to TRBD2. CDR1 and CDR2 from the germline V gene are SGHTA and FQGNSA. There are 15 residues in the CDR3. J was trimmed by 2 bases and V by 9 bases; bases with no gene match: 10. The CDR3 sequence is CASCGGSPITDTQYF. For the CDR3, the DNA is TGTGCCAGTTGCGGGGGGTCCCCCATCACAGATACGCAGTATTTT. The full variable domain, completed using reference TRBV7-2 and TRBJ2-3, is GAGVSQSPSNKVTEKGKDVELRCDPISGHTALYWYRQSLGQGLEFLIYFQGNSAPDKSGLPSDRFSAERTGGSVSTLTIQRTQQEDSAVYLCASCGGSPITDTQYFGPGTRLTVL.

Of note for this clonotype: This may come from a read error, since a much larger clone is one base off. The J gene is TRBJ2-5, the V gene TRBV29-1, with a weak D call TRBD2 (5 bases). There are 13 residues in the CDR3. With 3 bases removed from V and 11 bases from J, the gap between germline ends came to 19 bases. CDR1 is SQVTM and CDR2 is ANQGSEA in the germline V gene. Here the CDR3 DNA reads TGCAGCGTTGATTCGGGAAAGGGAAATGAGCAGTACTTC. It translates to CSVDSGKGNEQYF.

The chain is built from TRBV6-5 and TRBJ2-7; tentatively, D is TRBD2 (7 bases). CDR3 size: 12 residues. V was clipped by 6 bases and J by 3 bases, with 9 bases between them. Germline CDR1 MNHEY, CDR2 SVGAGI. The CDR3 sequence: CASRGGGYEQYF. The CDR3 region has the DNA TGTGCCAGCAGGGGAGGGGGCTACGAGCAGTACTTC.

The chain recombines TRBV5-1 with TRBJ1-6; D is possibly TRBD1 (5 bases). The CDR3 runs to 14 residues. V gave up 7 bases and J gave up 6 bases, with 14 bases separating them. From germline, CDR1 is SGHRS and CDR2 YFSETQ. The CDR3 here is CASRFETANSPLHF. CDR3 bases: TGCGCCAGCCGGTTTGAGACAGCTAATTCACCCCTCCACTTT.

V is TRBV5-1 and J is TRBJ1-4; D is unresolved. The CDR3 is 13 amino acids. Germline V gene sequence: CDR1 SGHRS, CDR2 YFSETQ. Trimming took off 7 bases at V and 5 bases at J, with 12 bases between the two ends. CDR3 sequence: CASAGSGNEKLFF. CDR3 DNA: TGCGCCAGCGCGGGATCGGGGAATGAAAAACTGTTTTTT.

The chain combines TRBV14 with TRBJ2-1; a weak D match, TRBD1 (5 bases). Germline CDR1 and CDR2: SGHDN and FVKESK. Trimming removed 2 bases from V and 4 bases from J, with 15 bases in between. The CDR3 covers 16 residues. The CDR3 loop reads CASSQRQTPPYNEQFF. The CDR3 region has the DNA TGTGCCAGCAGCCAAAGACAGACCCCCCCGTACAATGAGCAGTTCTTC. The full variable domain, rest sourced from reference TRBV14 and TRBJ2-1, is EAGVTQFPSHSVIEKGQTVTLRCDPISGHDNLYWYRRVMGKEIKFLLHFVKESKQDESGMPNNRFLAERTGGTYSTLKVQPAELEDSGVYFCASSQRQTPPYNEQFFGPGTRLTVL.